The 21 T cell receptor beta chains given below trace back to one sample, sequenced in a study of vaccination and CD4 T cells after COVID-19. Cultured CD4+ T-cell DNA underwent Oncomine TCR Beta short-read sequencing. TCRdb reprocessed the PCR reads via MiXCR and lists one record per CDR3 protein. This sample has roughly 28,000 distinct CDR3 sequences, with 40% to 45% found just once. These receptors' antigens are unknown. This sample's time point: late sampling 161 to 241 days after vaccination in a few convalescent patients. This sample's treatment: 10-day PBMC culture with coronavirus spike peptide pools or control peptides (ViraFEST assay). This material consisted of CD4+ T cells from blood, cultured in vitro, taken about 7 months after SARS-CoV-2 vaccination. These receptors were collected from a human donor who had recovered from COVID-19.

This clonotype has more than one count but fewer than ten. CDR3 region: CASSWEGNQPQHF. The CDR3 coding sequence is TGTGCCAGCAGTTGGGAAGGCAATCAGCCCCAGCATTTT. This chain links TRBV6-5 with TRBJ1-5; D ambiguous. In germline, CDR1 is MNHEY, CDR2 SVGAGI. The V end lost 4 bases, the J end lost 2 bases, and 6 bases lay between the germline ends. The CDR3 runs to 13 residues.

CDR3 sequence reads: CSAMSLGRTYEQYF. The CDR3 nucleotides are TGCAGTGCTATGTCTCTCGGGAGAACCTACGAGCAGTACTTC. The chain combines TRBV20-1 with TRBJ2-7, with a tentative D call TRBD2 (6 bases). Germline lookup yields CDR1 DFQATT and CDR2 SNEGSKA (reference sequence). This CDR3 is 14 amino acids long. Trimming removed 4 bases at V and 2 bases at J, with 15 bases between.

The chain couples TRBV19 to TRBJ2-7, with TRBD2 identical over 10 bases. There are 16 residues in the CDR3. Losses at the gene ends were 5 bases for V and 3 bases for J; bases not matched to a gene: 10. Germline V gene sequence: CDR1 LNHDA, CDR2 SQIVND (reference sequence). The CDR3 region has the DNA TGTGCCAGTAGTTTGACCCTAGCGGGAGTTCTCTACGAGCAGTACTTC. Its translation: CASSLTLAGVLYEQYF.

This clonotype is medium-sized (0.01 to 0.1%) by share. V and J are TRBV28 and TRBJ2-3; D gene unclear. The V and J ends lost 6 bases and 0 bases respectively, with 7 bases between them. Per germline, CDR1 MDHEN and CDR2 SYDVKM. The CDR3 has 13 residues. CDR3 DNA sequence: TGTGCCAGCAGGGCGACTAGCACAGATACGCAGTATTTT. Translating it yields CASRATSTDTQYF.

This chain joins TRBV29-1 and TRBJ1-5; tentatively, D is TRBD1 (5 bases). Germline V gene data show CDR1 as SQVTM and CDR2 as ANQGSEA. The CDR3 spans 15 residues. Trimming took 6 bases from V and 0 from J, leaving 15 bases between them. The CDR3 region has the DNA TGCAGCGTCGCCGACAGTACTGATAGCAATCAGCCCCAGCATTTT. It specifies CSVADSTDSNQPQHF.

The chain employs TRBV6-2 or TRBV6-3 and TRBJ2-7; D remains unclear. The CDR3 covers 13 residues. Germline lookup yields CDR1 MNHEY and CDR2 SVGEGT. V shed 6 bases and J shed 5 bases, with 14 bases lying between them. The CDR3 bases are TGTGCCAGCAGGAAAAGGGCCCCGAACGAGCAGTACTTC. Amino acid sequence: CASRKRAPNEQYF.

This rearrangement joins TRBV10-3 to TRBJ1-6; 7 bases line up with TRBD1. The CDR3 is made up of 14 amino acids. Germline V lookup: CDR1 ENHRY, CDR2 SYGVKD. The V gene end was trimmed by 8 bases and the J gene end by 5 bases; junction bases not matched to a gene: 6. CDR3 DNA: TGTGCCATCCGACAGGGTCCAGATAATTCACCCCTCCACTTT. Translating gives CAIRQGPDNSPLHF.

This clonotype was seen more than once but under ten times. The chain has TRBV7-3 and TRBJ2-3; D is undetermined. V lost 6 bases and J lost 0, with 7 bases in between. This CDR3 contains 13 residues. Germline loops: CDR1 SGHTA, CDR2 FQGTGA. The CDR3, as DNA: TGTGCCAGCAGTATCAGTAGCACAGATACGCAGTATTTT. Protein product: CASSISSTDTQYF.

This chain uses TRBV29-1 with TRBJ1-1; D not resolved. Germline V CDR1 and CDR2: SQVTM, ANQGSEA. This CDR3 region has 13 residues. V dropped 0 bases and J dropped 7 bases, with 12 bases sitting between them. The CDR3 protein is CSVEDPRQVEAFF. CDR3 DNA: TGCAGCGTTGAAGATCCTCGGCAGGTTGAAGCTTTCTTT.

This clonotype was detected only a few times. The rearrangement links TRBV6-1 to TRBJ2-5, with D perhaps assigned TRBD1 or TRBD2 (5 bases each). V was pared by 2 bases and J by 3 bases, with 10 bases between. Germline CDR1 and CDR2: MNHNS and SASEGT. This CDR3 contains 14 residues. The CDR3 loop reads CASSELGREETQYF. The CDR3 nucleotides are TGTGCCAGCAGTGAACTGGGGCGGGAAGAGACCCAGTACTTC.

The chain links TRBV4-1 to TRBJ2-7; 7 nucleotides match TRBD1. CDR3 size: 14 residues. V dropped 1 base and J dropped 3; count of bases not matched to a gene: 3. CDR1 is MGHRA and CDR2 is YSYEKL in the germline V gene. The CDR3 loop reads CASSQGTGIYEQYF. The CDR3 region has the DNA TGCGCCAGCAGCCAAGGGACAGGAATCTACGAGCAGTACTTC.

This sequence joins TRBV7-2 and TRBJ2-7, with D uncertain. The length of the CDR3 is 13 residues. Germline assignment: CDR1 SGHTA and CDR2 FQGNSA. Trimming took off 3 bases at V and 4 bases at J, with 10 bases between the two ends. The DNA of the CDR3 is TGTGCCAGCAGCTTGGCAGTTGGTTACGAGCAGTACTTC. Its translation is CASSLAVGYEQYF.

The chain has TRBV7-3 and TRBJ2-2, with D maybe TRBD1 (6 bases). Trimming took 4 bases from V and 1 from J, leaving 10 bases between them. Germline-derived CDR1 and CDR2 are SGHTA and FQGTGA. The CDR3 has 15 amino acids. CDR3 in amino acids: CASSSQGMNTGELFF. The CDR3 DNA reads as TGTGCCAGCAGCTCACAGGGTATGAACACCGGGGAGCTGTTTTTT.

This clonotype was seen a handful of times. The chain couples TRBV7-4 to TRBJ2-7, with D perhaps matching TRBD2 (6 bases). V was trimmed by 7 bases and J by 3 bases, leaving 19 bases between them. The CDR3 consists of 15 residues. Germline values: CDR1 SGHVT, CDR2 SQSDAQ. In DNA, the CDR3 is TGTGCCAGCAACCACGCGGCTAGCGTCGACTACGAGCAGTACTTC. This translates into CASNHAASVDYEQYF.

This clonotype has more than one count but fewer than ten. The V and J genes are TRBV10-3 and TRBJ2-5, with TRBD2 as a possible D gene (6 bases). The V end was cut by 5 bases, the J end by 5 bases, with 12 bases between. This CDR3 has 13 residues. CDR1 is ENHRY and CDR2 is SYGVKD in the germline V gene. In nucleotides, the CDR3 is TGTGCCATCAGTTCTTACGGAGGGGAGACCCAGTACTTC. Translated: CAISSYGGETQYF.

This clonotype showed up just a few times. The chain joins TRBV28 to TRBJ2-7; D uncertain. The CDR3 sequence is 13 residues long. In germline, CDR1 is MDHEN, CDR2 SYDVKM. V lost 3 bases and J lost 1, with 7 bases in between. CDR3 nucleotide sequence: TGTGCCAGCAGTTTTTGGAGTTCCTACGAGCAGTACTTC. Translating gives CASSFWSSYEQYF.

This chain uses TRBV7-2 with TRBJ1-5, with 9 bases aligning to TRBD1. J was trimmed by 8 bases and V by 1 base; bases with no gene match: 6. The V gene's germline CDR1 is SGHTA and CDR2 FQGNSA. This CDR3 region has 15 residues. CDR3 sequence: CASSLGQGGWEPQHF. DNA of the CDR3: TGTGCCAGCAGCTTAGGACAGGGGGGGTGGGAGCCCCAGCATTTT.

The rearrangement joins TRBV28 to TRBJ1-1; D gene unclear. The germline V and J ends were trimmed by 3 bases and 0 bases, with 11 bases remaining between them. The CDR3 sequence is 15 residues long. CDR1 is MDHEN, CDR2 SYDVKM, per germline. The CDR3 region is CASSFHDRVNTEAFF. In DNA form, the CDR3 reads TGTGCCAGCAGTTTTCATGACCGAGTGAACACTGAAGCTTTCTTT.

This chain joins TRBV27 and TRBJ1-1; D may be TRBD1 (5 bases). Trimming cost V 4 bases and J 2 bases, with 8 bases left between them. Per germline, CDR1 MNHEY and CDR2 SMNVEV (reference sequence). The CDR3 contains 13 residues. CDR3 in amino acids: CASSWTSNTEAFF. DNA for the CDR3: TGTGCCAGCAGTTGGACATCTAACACTGAAGCTTTCTTT.

This clonotype was observed a few times. The CDR3 coding sequence is TGCAGTGCTAGTGAAGGGACAGCCAGCACAGATACGCAGTATTTT. It codes for CSASEGTASTDTQYF. The rearrangement uses TRBV20-1 and TRBJ2-3, with 7 bases matching TRBD1. J was trimmed by 0 bases and V by 3 bases; bases with no gene match: 6. The CDR3 has 15 amino acids. Germline V gene lookup returns CDR1 DFQATT and CDR2 SNEGSKA (reference sequence).

This clonotype showed up just a few times. The rearrangement uses TRBV28 and TRBJ2-7; 7 bases line up with TRBD2. This CDR3 contains 14 residues. V shed 7 bases, J shed 6 bases, and the junction held 12 bases outside the gene matches. The germline V gene encodes CDR1 MDHEN and CDR2 SYDVKM. In DNA form, the CDR3 reads TGTGCCAGCACCCGAAGTGGGAGGGCATCCGAGCAGTACTTC. Translating gives CASTRSGRASEQYF. Variable domain in full (rest from reference TRBV28 and TRBJ2-7): DVKVTQSSRYLVKRTGEKVFLECVQDMDHENMFWYRQDPGLGLRLIYFSYDVKMKEKGDIPEGYSVSREKKERFSLILESASTNQTSMYLCASTRSGRASEQYFGPGTRLTVT.